This T cell receptor beta chain appears in the sequencing data of a study of persistence of HIV-infected CD4 T cells. Study context: Isolated cells were CMV- and HIV-1 Gag-responding CD4+ T cells. Multiple blood draws of up to about 180 mL, except two donors with single leukapheresis.

The germline V gene has CDR1 SGDLS and CDR2 YYNGEE. Trimming cost V 0 bases and J 4 bases; bases outside gene matches: 3. The CDR3 has 14 amino acids. An overlapping HIV-1 Gag peptide pool stimulated these cells at roughly 1 ug/peptide/mL. CD40L-negative CD69-negative CD45RO-high memory CD4+ T cells were sorted as populations depleted of antigen-responding cells. This was the immunoSEQ version 4 assay in survey mode. Profiled with immunoSEQ multiplex PCR; TCRdb holds only in-frame clones, not every one. The table has about 64,000 clones, about four fifths seen once. In the case of this clone: Its matching antigen is unknown.

The genes are TRBV9 and TRBJ1-2; 7 bases align to TRBD1. The sequenced sample was CD4+ T cells sorted from PBMCs after approximately 19-hour stimulation, obtained from a patient who received antiretroviral therapy. The origin of this receptor is an adult man with HIV who was CMV-seropositive. The CDR3 DNA sequence: TGTGCCAGCAGCGTAGGGGGACAGACCTATGGCTACACCTTC. Amino acids: CASSVGGQTYGYTF.